What follows are 23 T cell receptor beta chains derived from one specimen sequenced in a study of T cell repertoires in cytomegalovirus infection. TCRdb fed the reads into MiXCR, producing one record per CDR3 protein. The sample includes 70,000 to 95,000 distinct CDR3 sequences, about 29% of them seen just once. Their specific antigens are unknown. This sample comprised CD8+ T cells from cultured PBMCs, obtained from culture after CMV antigen stimulation. The receptors derive from a human donor in good health (CMV status not recorded). Some clones in this sample may be carry-over from other donors' samples.

There are many counts of this clonotype. This chain links TRBV7-9 with TRBJ1-1; D is undetermined. Germline CDR1 reads SEHNR; CDR2 reads FQNEAQ (reference sequence). This CDR3 comprises 12 residues. With 5 bases removed from V and 7 bases from J, the gap between germline ends came to 11 bases. Written as DNA, the CDR3 is TGTGCCAGCAGCCCTGCAATGGTTGAAGCTTTCTTT. The encoded protein is CASSPAMVEAFF. The variable domain in full, completed from reference TRBV7-9 and TRBJ1-1, reads DTGVSQNPRHKITKRGQNVTFRCDPISEHNRLYWYRQTLGQGPEFLTYFQNEAQLEKSRLLSDRFSAERPKGSFSTLEIQRTEQGDSAMYLCASSPAMVEAFFGQGTRLTVV.

This clonotype was recorded at least ten times. The CDR3 region is CASSLVGGRGTEAFF. The CDR3, as DNA: TGTGCCAGCAGCTTAGTAGGGGGTAGGGGCACTGAAGCTTTCTTT. The J gene is TRBJ1-1, the V gene TRBV7-2; TRBD1 might be the D (6 bases). Trimming took off 1 base at V and 4 bases at J, with 13 bases between the two ends. Germline V gene lookup returns CDR1 SGHTA and CDR2 FQGNSA. The CDR3 has 15 residues.

The chain links TRBV20-1 to TRBJ2-7; D remains ambiguous. Between the trimmed V and J ends, which lost 0 bases and 2 bases, there was a span of 8 bases. The germline V gene encodes CDR1 DFQATT and CDR2 SNEGSKA (reference sequence). The CDR3 runs 13 residues. DNA for the CDR3: TGCAGTGCTAGAGAGGGGTTACCCTACGAGCAGTACTTC. Amino acid sequence: CSAREGLPYEQYF.

This clonotype has a count of ten or more. The J gene is TRBJ2-1, the V gene TRBV7-2; 8 bases line up with TRBD2. The CDR3 extends over 17 amino acids. Germline V CDR1 and CDR2: SGHTA, FQGNSA. J gave up 2 bases and V 2 bases, and 8 bases lay outside the gene matches. The DNA for the CDR3 is TGTGCCAGCAGCTTAACGGCGGGGGGCTCCCCCTACAATGAGCAGTTCTTC. Translated: CASSLTAGGSPYNEQFF.

The chain combines TRBV6-6 with TRBJ2-7; TRBD1 might be the D (6 bases). This CDR3 spans 13 amino acids. Germline V gene sequence: CDR1 MNHNY, CDR2 SVGAGI (reference sequence). V gave up 3 bases and J gave up 5 bases, with 11 bases separating them. CDR3 coding DNA: TGTGCCAGCAGTTATTTGGGGGCGGACGAGCAGTACTTC. Its protein is CASSYLGADEQYF.

This chain connects TRBV19 to TRBJ2-2; D is ambiguous. The CDR3 runs 12 residues. CDR1 and CDR2 (germline): LNHDA, SQIVND (reference sequence). Trimming cost V 6 bases and J 6 bases, with 8 bases left between them. The CDR3 reads CASRGLPGELFF. As DNA, the CDR3 is TGTGCCAGTAGAGGGCTGCCCGGGGAGCTGTTTTTT.

The chain uses TRBV5-5 and TRBJ2-1; possibly TRBD2 for D (6 bases). The germline V and J ends were trimmed by 3 bases and 3 bases, with 10 bases remaining between them. CDR1 is SGHKS, CDR2 YYEKEE, per germline (reference sequence). The CDR3 runs 14 residues. The CDR3 here is CASSWRDGYNEQFF. The DNA for the CDR3 is TGTGCCAGCAGCTGGCGGGACGGCTACAATGAGCAGTTCTTC.

In its sample, this clonotype was seen many times. The rearrangement uses TRBV7-3 and TRBJ2-3, with 10 bases that match TRBD2. In germline, CDR1 is SGHTA, CDR2 FQGTGA. The CDR3 is made up of 15 amino acids. After removal of 4 bases from V and 1 base from J, the junction contained 2 bases not matched to a gene. Here the CDR3 DNA reads TGTGCCAGCAGCTGGACTAGCGGTGGCACAGATACGCAGTATTTT. Amino acid sequence: CASSWTSGGTDTQYF.

The chain's CDR3 is CASSIPPGQGAEDSNQPQHF. The DNA for the CDR3 is TGCGCCAGCAGTATACCTCCGGGACAGGGGGCCGAGGATAGCAATCAGCCCCAGCATTTT. V gene TRBV23-1 combines with J gene TRBJ1-5, with 12 bases fitting TRBD1. TRBV23-1 qualifies as an ORF whose function is uncertain. V shed 5 bases and J 0 bases; nucleotides not matched to a gene: 14. This CDR3 spans 20 amino acids.

The rearrangement links TRBV29-1 to TRBJ2-1; D call uncertain. The CDR3 extends over 13 amino acids. The germline V gene encodes CDR1 SQVTM and CDR2 ANQGSEA. V lost 8 bases and J lost 0, with 11 bases in between. For the CDR3, the DNA is TGCAGCTACCTTAGAAGCTCCTACAATGAGCAGTTCTTC. This codes for CSYLRSSYNEQFF.

The chain links TRBV30 to TRBJ1-4; D is uncertain. V was cut by 5 bases and J by 3 bases, with 10 bases left in between. CDR1 and CDR2 from the germline V gene are GTSNPN and SVGIG (reference sequence). The CDR3 covers 13 residues. The CDR3 spells CAWGSGANEKLFF. Here the CDR3 DNA reads TGTGCCTGGGGGTCTGGGGCTAATGAAAAACTGTTTTTT.

This clonotype was observed a few times. This chain joins TRBV11-3 and TRBJ2-5, with 8 nucleotides matching TRBD2. The length of the CDR3 is 15 residues. In germline, CDR1 is SGHNT, CDR2 YENEEA. Trimming took 4 bases from V and 3 from J; bases not matched to a gene: 7. For the CDR3, the DNA is TGTGCCAGCAGCTCCTACCGGGGGGGGGAAGAGACCCAGTACTTC. It is translated as CASSSYRGGEETQYF.

V and J are TRBV11-2 and TRBJ2-7; D is unclear. CDR3 size: 13 residues. Germline CDR1 SGHAT, CDR2 FQNNGV. V shed 1 base and J shed 3 bases, with 7 bases lying between them. The CDR3 loop reads CASSLGQNYEQYF. The DNA of the CDR3 is TGTGCCAGCAGCTTAGGCCAAAACTACGAGCAGTACTTC.

V gene TRBV10-3 combines with J gene TRBJ2-4, with unresolved D. The CDR3 sequence is 14 residues long. CDR1 ENHRY and CDR2 SYGVKD come from the germline V gene. The V end was cut by 8 bases, the J end by 0 bases, with 11 bases between. The CDR3 here is CAIGMSLAKNIQYF. The CDR3 DNA follows: TGTGCCATCGGGATGTCGCTAGCCAAAAACATTCAGTACTTC.

V and J are TRBV12-3 or TRBV12-4 and TRBJ2-1, with D possibly being TRBD1 or TRBD2 (6 bases each). There are 19 residues in the CDR3. The ends were cut back, 3 bases at V and 0 bases at J, with 21 bases in the middle. The chain's CDR3 is CASSLRGTRAGSSYNEQFF. Written as DNA, the CDR3 is TGTGCCAGCAGTTTGAGGGGGACCAGGGCGGGAAGCTCCTACAATGAGCAGTTCTTC.

The chain recombines TRBV11-2 with TRBJ1-1; D is ambiguous. This CDR3 contains 16 residues. Trimming left V 1 base short and J 11 bases short, with 23 bases between. Germline V gene sequence: CDR1 SGHAT, CDR2 FQNNGV. The CDR3 sequence: CASSLVSDSTRRNAFF. The CDR3 DNA reads as TGTGCCAGCAGCTTAGTCTCGGACTCTACCCGTCGAAATGCTTTCTTT.

V usage is TRBV12-3 or TRBV12-4 and J usage is TRBJ2-5, with D perhaps TRBD1 (5 bases). The CDR3 extends over 13 amino acids. Trimming pared 1 base from V and 5 bases from J, leaving 8 bases between. CDR3 region: CASSLEGWETQYF. CDR3 sequence (DNA): TGTGCCAGCAGTTTAGAGGGGTGGGAGACCCAGTACTTC.

This clonotype showed up just a few times. The V gene is TRBV12-3 or TRBV12-4, the J gene TRBJ2-7; 8 bases agree with TRBD1. V dropped 3 bases and J dropped 7; count of bases not matched to a gene: 8. This CDR3 is built from 14 residues. The chain's CDR3 is CASSFSGGVEEQYF. CDR3 DNA sequence: TGTGCCAGCAGTTTTTCAGGGGGCGTTGAAGAGCAGTACTTC.

This clonotype was seen a few times. The chain couples TRBV7-8 to TRBJ1-1; D is ambiguous. Germline-derived CDR1 and CDR2 are SGHVS and FQNEAQ. The CDR3 is 15 amino acids. V gave up 0 bases and J gave up 0 bases, with 8 bases separating them. CDR3: CASSLAPTLNTEAFF. CDR3 DNA: TGTGCCAGCAGCTTAGCGCCCACACTGAACACTGAAGCTTTCTTT.

This clonotype was observed a handful of times. The V call is TRBV6-5, the J call TRBJ2-5, with 7 bases aligning to TRBD1. This CDR3 is built from 15 residues. V dropped 5 bases and J dropped 1; count of bases not matched to a gene: 7. In germline, CDR1 is MNHEY, CDR2 SVGAGI. As DNA, the CDR3 is TGTGCCAGCAGTCAGAGACAGGGCCTCCAAGAGACCCAGTACTTC. Amino acid sequence: CASSQRQGLQETQYF.

This clonotype has only a few counts. The rearrangement joins TRBV14 to TRBJ1-2, with TRBD1 identical over 7 bases. J lost 4 bases, V lost 5 bases, and 10 bases had no gene match. The CDR3 loop spans 15 amino acids. Germline lookup yields CDR1 SGHDN and CDR2 FVKESK. CDR3 loop: CASSSQTGPTYGYTF. CDR3 nucleotide sequence: TGTGCCAGCAGCTCACAGACAGGGCCCACCTATGGCTACACCTTC.

The genes are TRBV27 and TRBJ2-1; D remains unclear. The germline CDR1 and CDR2 sequences are MNHEY and SMNVEV (reference sequence). The ends were cut back, 2 bases at V and 4 bases at J, with 6 bases in the middle. The CDR3 consists of 13 residues. The DNA for the CDR3 is TGTGCCAGCAGTTTAGCCCCTTACAATGAGCAGTTCTTC. This translates into CASSLAPYNEQFF.

This clonotype was counted only a few times. The CDR3 nucleotides read TGTGCCACCAGCAGAGATTTCGTGGGGCTCAATCAGCCCCAGCATTTT. It codes for CATSRDFVGLNQPQHF. The chain joins TRBV15 to TRBJ1-5; maybe TRBD1 (5 bases). In germline, CDR1 is LNHNV, CDR2 YYDKDF (reference sequence). V was trimmed by 0 bases and J by 3 bases, leaving 12 bases between them. The CDR3 is 16 residues long.